Listed below are T cell receptor beta chains from one sample, sequenced in a study of blood T cell repertoires in COVID-19. Clones were read by immunoSEQ multiplex PCR, and TCRdb kept only the in-frame ones, dropping some. The sample includes 200,000 or so clones, approximately 83% of them seen just once. Sequenced: peripheral blood. The source of these receptors is a woman between 25 and 40 years old who had recovered from COVID-19. Each CDR3 is given with its conserved first and last residue.

v_call	cdr3_length	j_call	cdr3_aa
TRBV6-6	15	TRBJ2-7	CASSYSSGVLVEQYF
TRBV7-6	15	TRBJ1-1	CASSLDPGLSTEAFF
TRBV18	14	TRBJ2-7	CASSRAGGSGEQYF
TRBV7-9	13	TRBJ2-5	CASSAPNYETQYF
TRBV6-6	16	TRBJ1-5	CASSPGTGTHNQPQHF
TRBV28	15	TRBJ2-7	CASSFTRGQGHEQYF
TRBV4-1	20	TRBJ2-3	CASSQGRLAGGRRGTDTQYF
TRBV12-5	16	TRBJ2-1	CASGLIAGGIPHEQFF
TRBV5-1	13	TRBJ1-6	CASSLGQNSPLHF
TRBV6-6	16	TRBJ2-1	CASSYPGLSSYNEQFF
TRBV30	14	TRBJ1-4	CAWSPGTGDEKLFF
TRBV15	12	TRBJ2-2	CATQGVNGELFF
TRBV6-5	12	TRBJ1-1	CASSYTGDEAFF
TRBV27	14	TRBJ1-4	CASSQGATNEKLFF
TRBV10-3	16	TRBJ1-5	CAIGPGQGVSNQPQHF
TRBV2	15	TRBJ1-5	CASSSRWRSNQPQHF
TRBV19	15	TRBJ1-6	CASSIGPDLISPLHF
TRBV28	16	TRBJ2-5	CASSSRTSGIQETQYF
TRBV6-5	14	TRBJ2-7	CASSYYSQGREQYF
TRBV4-1	14	TRBJ2-7	CASSRLRGSYEQYF
TRBV5-5	12	TRBJ2-7	CASSSYSYEQYF
TRBV10-2	15	TRBJ2-7	CASSVRPGGQYEQYF
TRBV10-3	13	TRBJ1-1	CATGPRASTEAFF
TRBV19	14	TRBJ2-7	CASSLERGSYEQYF
TRBV6-5	11	TRBJ1-1	CASADRAGAFF
TRBV4-2	16	TRBJ2-7	CASSQDLAGESYEQYF
TRBV5-5	17	TRBJ1-5	CASSLGEGRLQNQPQHF
TRBV3-1/TRBV3-2	16	TRBJ1-3	CASSQHVTTSGNTIYF
TRBV10-3	15	TRBJ2-1	CAISESQRGYNEQFF
TRBV2	17	TRBJ2-2	CASSEDTAGTSTGELFF
TRBV19	15	TRBJ2-5	CASRPMNEVVETQYF
TRBV6-1	14	TRBJ1-2	CASSERGDRDGYTF
TRBV5-1	15	TRBJ2-5	CASRPPAGGQETQYF
TRBV7-9	14	TRBJ1-5	CASSKSLEDQPQHF
TRBV28	14	TRBJ1-5	CASCWAAGNQPQHF
TRBV24-1	8	TRBJ2-7	CAPYEQYF
TRBV30	14	TRBJ1-6	CAWSFLSEDSPLHF
TRBV19	14	TRBJ2-4	CASSSTGLKNIQYF
TRBV5-1	13	TRBJ1-5	CASREDRDRPQHF
TRBV2	14	TRBJ1-2	CASRATGPLRGYTF
TRBV6-5	15	TRBJ2-7	CASILSPRGAYEQYF
TRBV6-4	18	TRBJ1-5	CASSDSIPDRGQRQPQHF
TRBV9	11	TRBJ2-7	CASSPTYEQYF
TRBV28	14	TRBJ2-3	CASSQPRAPDTQYF
TRBV4-1	16	TRBJ2-3	CASSQGTKPALDTQYF
TRBV6-6	13	TRBJ2-5	CASSVAGEETQYF
TRBV6-5	14	TRBJ2-1	CASRTEGPYNEQFF
TRBV5-4	15	TRBJ2-7	CASSFPGTRGREQYF
TRBV9	17	TRBJ1-3	CASSVGALQGAGNTIYF
TRBV5-1	15	TRBJ1-1	CASRTYRRLNTEAFF
TRBV13	14	TRBJ1-1	CASSPYRGSTEAFF
TRBV28	12	TRBJ1-2	CASSRSNYGYTF
TRBV19	14	TRBJ2-7	CASSIRQGFYEQYF
TRBV29-1	13	TRBJ2-7	CSVEFGQGGEQYF
TRBV29-1	15	TRBJ1-1	CSVRLWREKDTEAFF